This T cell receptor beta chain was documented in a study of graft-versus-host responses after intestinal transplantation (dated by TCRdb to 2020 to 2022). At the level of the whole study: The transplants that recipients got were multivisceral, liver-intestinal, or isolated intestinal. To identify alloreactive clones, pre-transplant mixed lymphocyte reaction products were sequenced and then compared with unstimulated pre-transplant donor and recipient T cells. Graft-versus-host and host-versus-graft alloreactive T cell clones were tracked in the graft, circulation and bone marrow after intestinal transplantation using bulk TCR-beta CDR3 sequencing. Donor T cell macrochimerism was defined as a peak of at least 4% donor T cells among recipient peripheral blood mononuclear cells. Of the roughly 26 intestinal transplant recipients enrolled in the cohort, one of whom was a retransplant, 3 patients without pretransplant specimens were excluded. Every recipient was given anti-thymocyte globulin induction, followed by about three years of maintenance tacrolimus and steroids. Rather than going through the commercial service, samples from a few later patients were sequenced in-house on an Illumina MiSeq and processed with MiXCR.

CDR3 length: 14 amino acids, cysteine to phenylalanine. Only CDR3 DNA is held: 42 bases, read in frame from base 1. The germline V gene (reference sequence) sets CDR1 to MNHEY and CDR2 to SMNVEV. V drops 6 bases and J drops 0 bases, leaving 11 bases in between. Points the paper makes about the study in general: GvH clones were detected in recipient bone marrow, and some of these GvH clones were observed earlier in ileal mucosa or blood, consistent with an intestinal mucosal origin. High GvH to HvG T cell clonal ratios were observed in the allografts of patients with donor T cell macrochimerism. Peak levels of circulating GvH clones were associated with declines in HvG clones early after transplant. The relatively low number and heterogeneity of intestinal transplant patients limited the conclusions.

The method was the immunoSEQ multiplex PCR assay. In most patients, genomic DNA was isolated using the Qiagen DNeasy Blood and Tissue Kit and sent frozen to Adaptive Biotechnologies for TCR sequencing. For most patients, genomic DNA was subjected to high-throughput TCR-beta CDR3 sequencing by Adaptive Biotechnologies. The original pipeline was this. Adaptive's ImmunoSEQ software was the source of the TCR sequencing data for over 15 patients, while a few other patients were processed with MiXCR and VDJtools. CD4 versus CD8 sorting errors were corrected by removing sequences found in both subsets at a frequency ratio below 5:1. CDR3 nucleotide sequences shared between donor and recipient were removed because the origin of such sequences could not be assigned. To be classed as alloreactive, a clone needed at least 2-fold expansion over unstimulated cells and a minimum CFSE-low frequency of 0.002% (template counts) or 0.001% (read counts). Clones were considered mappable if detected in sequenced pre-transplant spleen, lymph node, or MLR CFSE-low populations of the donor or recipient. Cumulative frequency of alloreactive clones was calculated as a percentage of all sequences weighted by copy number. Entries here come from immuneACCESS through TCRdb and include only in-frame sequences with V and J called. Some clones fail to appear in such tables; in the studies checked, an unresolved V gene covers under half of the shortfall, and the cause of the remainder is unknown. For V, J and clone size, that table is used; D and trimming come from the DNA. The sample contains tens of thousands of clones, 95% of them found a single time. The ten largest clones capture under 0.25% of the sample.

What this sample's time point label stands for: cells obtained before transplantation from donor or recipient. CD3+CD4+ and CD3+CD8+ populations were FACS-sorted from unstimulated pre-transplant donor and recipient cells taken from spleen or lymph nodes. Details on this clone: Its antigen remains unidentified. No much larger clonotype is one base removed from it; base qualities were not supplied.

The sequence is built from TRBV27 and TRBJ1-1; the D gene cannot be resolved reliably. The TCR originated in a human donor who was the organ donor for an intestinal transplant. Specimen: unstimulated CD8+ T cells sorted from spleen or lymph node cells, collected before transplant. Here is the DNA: TGTGCCAGCAGCCTCGCCGGGCTGAACACTGAAGCTTTCTTT. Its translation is CASSLAGLNTEAFF.